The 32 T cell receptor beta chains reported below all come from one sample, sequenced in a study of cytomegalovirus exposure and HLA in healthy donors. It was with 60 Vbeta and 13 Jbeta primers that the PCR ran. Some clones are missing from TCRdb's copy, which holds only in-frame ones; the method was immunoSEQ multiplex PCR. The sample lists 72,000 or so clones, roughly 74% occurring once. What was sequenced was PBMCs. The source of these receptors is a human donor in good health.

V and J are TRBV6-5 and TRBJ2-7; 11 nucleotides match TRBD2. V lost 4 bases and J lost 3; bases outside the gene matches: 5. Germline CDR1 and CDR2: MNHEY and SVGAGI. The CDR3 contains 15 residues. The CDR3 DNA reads TGTGCCAGCAGTTCTCTGACTAGCGGGGTCTACGAGCAGTACTTC. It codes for CASSSLTSGVYEQYF.

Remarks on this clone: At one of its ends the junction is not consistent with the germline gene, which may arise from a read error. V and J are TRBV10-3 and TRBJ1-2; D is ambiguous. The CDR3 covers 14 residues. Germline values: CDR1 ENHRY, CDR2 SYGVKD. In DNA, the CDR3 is TGTGCCATCAGTGAGTCGGCCGGACTTGCACTCCCTTTCTTC. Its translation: CAISESAGLALPFF.

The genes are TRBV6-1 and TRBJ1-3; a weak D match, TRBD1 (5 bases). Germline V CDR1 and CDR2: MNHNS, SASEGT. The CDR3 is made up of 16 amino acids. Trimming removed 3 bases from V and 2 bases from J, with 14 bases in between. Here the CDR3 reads CASSDGGTITGNTIYF. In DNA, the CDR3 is TGTGCCAGCAGTGATGGGGGGACGATTACTGGAAACACCATATATTTT.

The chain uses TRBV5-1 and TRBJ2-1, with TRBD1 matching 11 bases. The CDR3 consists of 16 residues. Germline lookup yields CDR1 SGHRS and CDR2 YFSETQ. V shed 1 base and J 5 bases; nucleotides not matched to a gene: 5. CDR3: CASSLPGTGGNNEQFF. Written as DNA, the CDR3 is TGCGCCAGCAGCTTGCCCGGGACAGGGGGTAACAATGAGCAGTTCTTC.

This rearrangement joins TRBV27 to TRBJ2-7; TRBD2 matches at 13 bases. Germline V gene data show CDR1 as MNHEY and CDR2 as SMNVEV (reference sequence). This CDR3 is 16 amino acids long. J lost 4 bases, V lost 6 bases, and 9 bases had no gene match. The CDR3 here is CASSFHGTSGTYEQYF. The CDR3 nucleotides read TGTGCCAGCAGCTTCCACGGGACTAGCGGGACTTACGAGCAGTACTTC.

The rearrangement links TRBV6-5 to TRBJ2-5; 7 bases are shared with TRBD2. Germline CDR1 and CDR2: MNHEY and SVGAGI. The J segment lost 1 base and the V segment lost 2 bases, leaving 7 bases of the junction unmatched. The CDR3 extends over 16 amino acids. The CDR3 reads CASSYGGSGLQETQYF. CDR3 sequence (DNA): TGTGCCAGCAGTTACGGGGGTAGCGGGCTCCAAGAGACCCAGTACTTC.

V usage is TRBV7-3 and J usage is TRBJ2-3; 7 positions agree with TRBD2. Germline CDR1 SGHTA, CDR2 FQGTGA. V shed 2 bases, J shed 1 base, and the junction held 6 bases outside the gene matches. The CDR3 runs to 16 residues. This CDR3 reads CASSLSTGGGTDTQYF. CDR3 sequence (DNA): TGTGCCAGCAGCTTATCCACGGGAGGTGGCACAGATACGCAGTATTTT.

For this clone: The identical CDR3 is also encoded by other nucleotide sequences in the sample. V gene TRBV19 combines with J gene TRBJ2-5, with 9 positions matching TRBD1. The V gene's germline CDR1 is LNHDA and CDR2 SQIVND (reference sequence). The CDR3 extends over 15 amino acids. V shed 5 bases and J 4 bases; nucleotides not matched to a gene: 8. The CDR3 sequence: CASSPGTGRRETQYF. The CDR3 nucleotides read TGTGCCAGTAGTCCCGGGACAGGGCGGAGAGAGACCCAGTACTTC.

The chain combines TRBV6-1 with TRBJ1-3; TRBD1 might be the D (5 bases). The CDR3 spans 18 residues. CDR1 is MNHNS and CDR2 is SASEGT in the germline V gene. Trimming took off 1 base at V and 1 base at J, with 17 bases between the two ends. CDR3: CASSEVLEGIWSGNTIYF. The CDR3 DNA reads TGTGCCAGCAGTGAAGTCTTGGAGGGGATTTGGTCTGGAAACACCATATATTTT.

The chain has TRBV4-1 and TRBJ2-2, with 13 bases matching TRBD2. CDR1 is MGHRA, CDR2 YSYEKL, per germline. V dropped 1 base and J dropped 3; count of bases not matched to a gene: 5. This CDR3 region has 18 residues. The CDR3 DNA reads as TGCGCCAGCAGCCAAGGGACTAGCGGGAGCGGGTACACCGGGGAGCTGTTTTTT. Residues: CASSQGTSGSGYTGELFF.

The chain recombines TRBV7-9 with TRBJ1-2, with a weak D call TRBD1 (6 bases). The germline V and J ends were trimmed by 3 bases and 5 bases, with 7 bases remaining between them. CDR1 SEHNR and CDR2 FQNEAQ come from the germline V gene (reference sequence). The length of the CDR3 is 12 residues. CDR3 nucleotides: TGTGCCAGCAGCTTCGGACAGTATGGCTACACCTTC. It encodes CASSFGQYGYTF.

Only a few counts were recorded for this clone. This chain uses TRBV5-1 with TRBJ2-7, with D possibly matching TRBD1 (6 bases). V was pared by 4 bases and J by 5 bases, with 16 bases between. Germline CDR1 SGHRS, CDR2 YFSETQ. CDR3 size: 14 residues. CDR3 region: CASSRGQQGDEQYF. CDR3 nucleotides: TGCGCCAGCAGCCGGGGCCAACAGGGAGACGAGCAGTACTTC.

CDR3 nucleotide sequence: TGTGCCTGGACCCGGGACAGCGGAAACTATGGCTACACCTTC. Translated, it gives CAWTRDSGNYGYTF. The chain links TRBV30 to TRBJ1-2; 7 positions agree with TRBD1. Trimming removed 4 bases from V and 2 bases from J; junction bases left unmatched: 7. CDR3 size: 14 residues. The germline V gene encodes CDR1 GTSNPN and CDR2 SVGIG (reference sequence).

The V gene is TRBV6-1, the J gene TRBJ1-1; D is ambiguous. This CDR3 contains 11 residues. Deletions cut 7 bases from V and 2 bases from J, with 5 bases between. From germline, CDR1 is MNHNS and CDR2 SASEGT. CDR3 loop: CASTFNTEAFF. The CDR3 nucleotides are TGTGCCAGCACCTTCAACACTGAAGCTTTCTTT.

CDR3 DNA sequence: TGCGCCAGCAGCCCCCCGTGGGGACAAGGAACCGGGGAGCTGTTTTTT. As protein: CASSPPWGQGTGELFF. The chain employs TRBV5-1 and TRBJ2-2, with a weak D call TRBD1 (6 bases). The CDR3 is 16 amino acids. From germline, CDR1 is SGHRS and CDR2 YFSETQ. Deletions cut 4 bases from V and 5 bases from J, with 18 bases between.

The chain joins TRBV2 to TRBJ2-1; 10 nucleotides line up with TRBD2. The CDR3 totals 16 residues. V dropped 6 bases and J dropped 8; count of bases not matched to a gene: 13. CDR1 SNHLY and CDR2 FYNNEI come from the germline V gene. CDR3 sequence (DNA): TGTGCCAGCAGGCTCTGGGGAGCGGGAGGGCCCGATGAGCAGTTCTTC. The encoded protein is CASRLWGAGGPDEQFF.

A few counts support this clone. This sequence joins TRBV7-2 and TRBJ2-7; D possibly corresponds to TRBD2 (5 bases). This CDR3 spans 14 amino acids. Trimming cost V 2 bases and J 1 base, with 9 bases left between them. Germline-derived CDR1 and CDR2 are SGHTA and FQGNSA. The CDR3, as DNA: TGTGCCAGCAGCTTAAGTCCGGGGTCCTACGAGCAGTACTTC. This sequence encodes CASSLSPGSYEQYF.

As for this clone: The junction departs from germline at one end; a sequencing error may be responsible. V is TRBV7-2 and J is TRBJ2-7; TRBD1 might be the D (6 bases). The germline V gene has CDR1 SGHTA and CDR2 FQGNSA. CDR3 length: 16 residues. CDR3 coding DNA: TGTGCCAGCATCGATGGGACATACAGAAGCTCCTACGGGCAGTACTTC. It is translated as CASIDGTYRSSYGQYF.

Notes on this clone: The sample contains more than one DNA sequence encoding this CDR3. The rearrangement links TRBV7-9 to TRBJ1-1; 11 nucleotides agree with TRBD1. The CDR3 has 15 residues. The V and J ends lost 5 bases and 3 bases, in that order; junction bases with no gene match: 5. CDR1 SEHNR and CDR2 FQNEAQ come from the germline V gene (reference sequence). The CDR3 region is CASSPRTGGDTEAFF. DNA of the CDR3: TGTGCCAGCAGCCCCCGGACAGGGGGCGACACTGAAGCTTTCTTT.

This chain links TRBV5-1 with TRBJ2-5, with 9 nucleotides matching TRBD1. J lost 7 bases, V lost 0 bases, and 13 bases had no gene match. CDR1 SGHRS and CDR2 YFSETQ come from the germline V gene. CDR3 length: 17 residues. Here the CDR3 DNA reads TGCGCCAGCAGCTTGGGGTTCGGGACAGGGCCGCAGGTGACCCAGTACTTC. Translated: CASSLGFGTGPQVTQYF.

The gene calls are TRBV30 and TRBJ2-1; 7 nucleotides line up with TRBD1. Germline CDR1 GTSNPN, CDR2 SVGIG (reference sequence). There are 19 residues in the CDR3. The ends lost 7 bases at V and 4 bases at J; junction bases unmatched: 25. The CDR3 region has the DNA TGTGCCTACAACTCGGGACAGCCCCAAAAACCCTCGGGGTACAATGAGCAGTTCTTC. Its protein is CAYNSGQPQKPSGYNEQFF. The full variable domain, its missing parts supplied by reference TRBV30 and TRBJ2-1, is SQTIHQWPATLVQPVGSPLSLECTVEGTSNPNLYWYRQAAGRGLQLLFYSVGIGQISSEVPQNLSASRPQDRQFILSSKKLLLSDSGFYLCAYNSGQPQKPSGYNEQFFGPGTRLTVL.

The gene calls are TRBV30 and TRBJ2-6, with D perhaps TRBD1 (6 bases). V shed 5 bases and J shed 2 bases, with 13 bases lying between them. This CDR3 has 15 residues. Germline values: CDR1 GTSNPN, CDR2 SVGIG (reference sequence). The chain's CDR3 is CAWGAGATGANVLTF. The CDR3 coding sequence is TGTGCCTGGGGTGCAGGGGCTACTGGGGCCAACGTCCTGACTTTC.

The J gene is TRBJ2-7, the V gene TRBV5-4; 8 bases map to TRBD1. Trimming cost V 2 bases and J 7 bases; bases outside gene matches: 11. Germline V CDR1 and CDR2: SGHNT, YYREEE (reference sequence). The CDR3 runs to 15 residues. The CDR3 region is CASSLAQGAGGEQYF. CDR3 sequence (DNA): TGTGCCAGCAGCTTAGCCCAGGGGGCGGGTGGAGAGCAGTACTTC.

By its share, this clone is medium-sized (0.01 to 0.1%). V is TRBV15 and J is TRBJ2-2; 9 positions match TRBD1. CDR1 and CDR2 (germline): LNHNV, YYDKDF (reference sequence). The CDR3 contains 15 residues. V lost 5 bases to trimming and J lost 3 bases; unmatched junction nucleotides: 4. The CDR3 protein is CATSPRDRDTGELFF. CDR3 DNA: TGTGCCACCAGCCCCCGGGACAGGGACACCGGGGAGCTGTTTTTT.

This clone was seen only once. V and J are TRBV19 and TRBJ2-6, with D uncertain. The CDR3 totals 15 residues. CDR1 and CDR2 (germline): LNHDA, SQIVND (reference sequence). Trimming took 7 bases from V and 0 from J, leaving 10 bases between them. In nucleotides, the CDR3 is TGTGCCAGTACCTCAGGTCGCTCTGGGGCCAACGTCCTGACTTTC. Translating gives CASTSGRSGANVLTF.

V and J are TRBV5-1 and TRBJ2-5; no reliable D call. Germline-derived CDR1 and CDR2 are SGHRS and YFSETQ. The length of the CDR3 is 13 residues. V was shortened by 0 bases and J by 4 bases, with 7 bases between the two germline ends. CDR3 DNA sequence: TGCGCCAGCAGCTTGGGTAATCTAGAGACCCAGTACTTC. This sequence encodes CASSLGNLETQYF.

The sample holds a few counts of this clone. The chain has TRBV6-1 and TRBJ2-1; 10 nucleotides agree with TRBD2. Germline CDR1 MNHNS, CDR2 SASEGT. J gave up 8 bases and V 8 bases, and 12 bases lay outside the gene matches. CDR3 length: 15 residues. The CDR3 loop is CASSQPPAGGDEQFF. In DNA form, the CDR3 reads TGTGCCAGCTCCCAGCCGCCAGCGGGAGGGGATGAGCAGTTCTTC.

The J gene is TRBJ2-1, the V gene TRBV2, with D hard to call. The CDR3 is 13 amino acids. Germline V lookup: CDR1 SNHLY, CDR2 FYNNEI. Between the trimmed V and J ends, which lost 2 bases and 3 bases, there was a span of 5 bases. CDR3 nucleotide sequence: TGTGCCAGCAGTGAAAACAGCTACAATGAGCAGTTCTTC. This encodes CASSENSYNEQFF.

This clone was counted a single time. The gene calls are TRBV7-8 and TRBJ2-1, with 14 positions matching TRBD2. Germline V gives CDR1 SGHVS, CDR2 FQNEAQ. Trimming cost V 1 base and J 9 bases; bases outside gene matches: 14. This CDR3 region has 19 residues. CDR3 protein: CASSLVSRRTSGRSGEQFF. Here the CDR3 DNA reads TGTGCCAGCAGCTTAGTCTCCAGACGGACTAGCGGGAGGAGTGGTGAGCAGTTCTTC. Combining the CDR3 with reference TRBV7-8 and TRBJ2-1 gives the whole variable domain GAGVSQSPRYKVAKRGQDVALRCDPISGHVSLFWYQQALGQGPEFLTYFQNEAQLDKSGLPSDRFFAERPEGSVSTLKIQRTQQEDSAVYLCASSLVSRRTSGRSGEQFFGPGTRLTVL.

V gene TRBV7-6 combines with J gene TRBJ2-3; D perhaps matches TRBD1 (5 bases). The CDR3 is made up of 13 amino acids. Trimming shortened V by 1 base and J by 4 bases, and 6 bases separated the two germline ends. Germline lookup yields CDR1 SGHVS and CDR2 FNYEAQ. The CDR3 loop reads CASSLGGADTQYF. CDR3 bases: TGTGCCAGCAGCTTAGGGGGCGCAGATACGCAGTATTTT.

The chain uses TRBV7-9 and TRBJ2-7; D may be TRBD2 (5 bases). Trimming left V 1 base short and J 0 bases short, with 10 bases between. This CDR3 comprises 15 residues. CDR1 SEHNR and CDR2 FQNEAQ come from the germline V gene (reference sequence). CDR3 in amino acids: CASSLGGLLSYEQYF. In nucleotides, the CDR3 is TGTGCCAGCAGCTTAGGTGGACTCCTCTCCTACGAGCAGTACTTC.

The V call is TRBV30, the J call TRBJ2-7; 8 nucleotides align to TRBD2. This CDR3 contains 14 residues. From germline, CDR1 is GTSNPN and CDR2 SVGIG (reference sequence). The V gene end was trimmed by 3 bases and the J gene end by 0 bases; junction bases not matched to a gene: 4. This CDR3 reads CAWRAGGSSYEQYF. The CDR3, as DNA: TGTGCCTGGAGGGCGGGAGGCAGCTCCTACGAGCAGTACTTC.